This T cell receptor (beta chain) was found in a study of shared clonotypes between healthy human individuals. Study-level findings and limits: Clonotype sharing across donors was expected to vary with sequencing depth. Memory subsets generally showed lower estimated richness than naive subsets.

With V trimmed by 3 bases and J by 8 bases, 7 bases remained unmatched. The germline CDR1 and CDR2 sequences are GTSNPN and SVGIG (reference sequence). This CDR3 has 14 amino acids. Comments on this clone: Its antigen is as yet unknown.

The table came from immunoSEQ multiplex PCR; TCRdb's copy has only in-frame clones and leaves some out. Of about 2.4 million clones listed, 93% are singletons. The receptor was derived from a man aged 18 to 29 in good health. Some clones in this sample may be carry-over from other donors' samples. The sequenced material came from naive CD4+ T cells from PBMCs. Subset defined: CD45RA+ positively selected. V usage is TRBV30 and J usage is TRBJ2-3; 11 bases fit TRBD2. In DNA form, the CDR3 reads TGTGCCTGGAGGGTAGCGGGAGGGCCCGGTACGCAGTATTTT. Translating gives CAWRVAGGPGTQYF.